This T cell receptor (beta chain) was captured by sequencing in a study of yellow fever vaccine responses in identical twins. Study-wide findings and caveats: Twins' vaccine T cell response reportedly gave the appearance of partial convergence and partial personalization.

The count of this clonotype is one. The antigen is not known. From the RT-PCR reads, TCRdb called clonotypes with MiXCR, one entry per CDR3 protein. The profile shows some 4,000 distinct CDR3 sequences, around 81% of them singletons. Source: T cells from blood (PBMCs), unsorted or a sorted subset (not recorded which), taken before or after yellow fever vaccination (not recorded which). The sequence was collected from a woman aged 18 to 35 who received the yellow fever vaccine.

The DNA of the CDR3 is TGTGCCAGCAGTTTAGCGCTGTTAAACACTGAAGCTTTCTTT. Translating it yields CASSLALLNTEAFF. The J gene is TRBJ1-1, the V gene TRBV12-3 or TRBV12-4; D not certain. The CDR3 covers 14 residues. Trimming pared 0 bases from V and 2 bases from J, leaving 7 bases between.